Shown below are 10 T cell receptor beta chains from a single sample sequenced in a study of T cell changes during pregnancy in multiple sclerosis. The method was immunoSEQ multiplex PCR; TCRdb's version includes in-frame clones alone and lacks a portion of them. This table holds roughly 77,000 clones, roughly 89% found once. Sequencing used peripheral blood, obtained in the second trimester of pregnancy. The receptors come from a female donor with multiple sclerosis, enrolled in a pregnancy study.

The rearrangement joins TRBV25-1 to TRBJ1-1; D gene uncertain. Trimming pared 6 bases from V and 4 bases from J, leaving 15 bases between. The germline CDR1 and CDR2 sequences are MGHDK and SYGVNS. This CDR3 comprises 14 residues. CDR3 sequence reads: CASREGSRSTEAFF. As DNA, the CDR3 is TGTGCCAGCAGGGAGGGTAGTCGAAGCACTGAAGCTTTCTTT.

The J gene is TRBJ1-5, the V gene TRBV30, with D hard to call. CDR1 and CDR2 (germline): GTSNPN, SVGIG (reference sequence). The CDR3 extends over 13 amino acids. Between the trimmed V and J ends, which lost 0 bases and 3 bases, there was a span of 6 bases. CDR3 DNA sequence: TGTGCCTGGAGTGTCGAGGACAATCAGCCCCAGCATTTT. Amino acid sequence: CAWSVEDNQPQHF.

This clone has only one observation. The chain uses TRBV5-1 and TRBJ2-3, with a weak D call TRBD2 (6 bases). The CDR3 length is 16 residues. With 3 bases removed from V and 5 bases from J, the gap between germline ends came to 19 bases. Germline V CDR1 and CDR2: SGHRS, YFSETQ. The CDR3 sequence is CASSSQGTGVKDTQYF. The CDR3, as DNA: TGCGCCAGCAGCTCCCAAGGGACGGGGGTAAAAGATACGCAGTATTTT.

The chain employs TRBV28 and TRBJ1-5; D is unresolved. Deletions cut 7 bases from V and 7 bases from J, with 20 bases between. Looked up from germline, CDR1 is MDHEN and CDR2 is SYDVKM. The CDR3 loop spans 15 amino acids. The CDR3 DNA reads TGTGCCAGCACCGTGGTGGCCCTCGAGCGCCAGCCCCAGCATTTT. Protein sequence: CASTVVALERQPQHF.

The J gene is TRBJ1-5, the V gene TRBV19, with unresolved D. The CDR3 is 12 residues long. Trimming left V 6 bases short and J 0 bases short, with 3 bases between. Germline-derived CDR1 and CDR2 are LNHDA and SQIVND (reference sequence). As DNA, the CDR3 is TGTGCCAGTAGGTATAGCAATCAGCCCCAGCATTTT. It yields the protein CASRYSNQPQHF.

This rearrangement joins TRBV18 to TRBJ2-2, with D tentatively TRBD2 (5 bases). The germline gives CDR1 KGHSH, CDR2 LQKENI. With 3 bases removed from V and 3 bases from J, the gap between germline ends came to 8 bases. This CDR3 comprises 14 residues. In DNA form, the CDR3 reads TGTGCCAGCTCACCCTACGGGGACACCGGGGAGCTGTTTTTT. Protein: CASSPYGDTGELFF.

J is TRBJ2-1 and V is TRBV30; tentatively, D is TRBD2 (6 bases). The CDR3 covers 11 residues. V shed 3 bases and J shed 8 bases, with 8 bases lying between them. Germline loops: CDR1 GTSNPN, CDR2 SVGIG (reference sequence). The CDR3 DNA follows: TGTGCCTGGAGCAGCGGGTATGAGCAGTTCTTC. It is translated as CAWSSGYEQFF.

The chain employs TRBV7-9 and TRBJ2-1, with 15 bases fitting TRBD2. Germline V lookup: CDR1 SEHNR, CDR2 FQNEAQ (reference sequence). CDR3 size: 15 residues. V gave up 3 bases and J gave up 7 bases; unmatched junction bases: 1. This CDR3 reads CASSLGLAGGNEQFF. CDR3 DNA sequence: TGTGCCAGCAGCTTGGGACTAGCGGGAGGTAATGAGCAGTTCTTC.

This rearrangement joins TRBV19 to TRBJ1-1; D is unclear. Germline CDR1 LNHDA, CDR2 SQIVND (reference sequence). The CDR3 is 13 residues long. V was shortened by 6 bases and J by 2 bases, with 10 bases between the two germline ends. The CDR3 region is CASRNVANTEAFF. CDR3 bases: TGTGCCAGTAGAAACGTAGCTAACACTGAAGCTTTCTTT.

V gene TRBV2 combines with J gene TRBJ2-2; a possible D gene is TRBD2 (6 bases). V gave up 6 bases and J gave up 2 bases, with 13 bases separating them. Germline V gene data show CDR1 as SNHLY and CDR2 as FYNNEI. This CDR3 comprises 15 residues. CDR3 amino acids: CASRPTSFNTGELFF. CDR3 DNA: TGTGCCAGCAGGCCGACTAGTTTCAACACCGGGGAGCTGTTTTTT.